These 13 T cell receptor beta chains were sequenced from one sample in a study of blood T cell repertoires in COVID-19 (dated by TCRdb to the early 2020s). Library preparation used the immunoSEQ multiplex PCR assay. In TCRdb, the immuneACCESS table is reduced to in-frame sequences with V and J assigned. These tables do not hold every clone; where another copy was compared, an unresolved V gene accounts for under half, and the others remain unexplained. The sample yields about 250,000 clones; around four fifths were counted once. The ten biggest clones cover around 6.5% of the sample. The sequenced material came from peripheral blood. Receptor source: a woman aged 55-75 years with active or convalescent COVID-19.

The chain recombines TRBV29-1 with TRBJ2-3; D gene ambiguous. V lost 4 bases and J 3 bases, leaving 11 bases between the germline ends. CDR1 and CDR2 from the germline V gene are SQVTM and ANQGSEA. The CDR3 has 13 amino acids. CDR3 in amino acids: CSVVVDRTDTQYF. The CDR3 DNA reads as TGCAGCGTTGTGGTAGATCGAACAGATACGCAGTATTTT.

This chain connects TRBV2 to TRBJ1-1; TRBD1 might be the D (6 bases). The V gene's germline CDR1 is SNHLY and CDR2 FYNNEI. Trimming took off 6 bases at V and 3 bases at J, with 14 bases between the two ends. The CDR3 runs 14 residues. CDR3 in DNA: TGTGCCAGCAGGGGTACCAGGGGTTACACTGAAGCTTTCTTT. Its protein product is CASRGTRGYTEAFF.

The chain combines TRBV6-6 with TRBJ1-6; TRBD1 matches at 9 bases. This CDR3 contains 15 residues. The junction had 0 bases not matched to a gene; V was cut back by 2 bases and J by 4 bases. The germline V gene has CDR1 MNHNY and CDR2 SVGAGI (reference sequence). The CDR3 spells CASSYGTGYNSPLHF. As DNA, the CDR3 is TGTGCCAGCAGTTACGGGACAGGGTATAATTCACCCCTCCACTTT.

About this clone itself: This may arise from a read error, as a much more abundant clone is one base away. This sequence joins TRBV6-6 and TRBJ2-1; D possibly corresponds to TRBD2 (6 bases). The germline V gene encodes CDR1 MNHNY and CDR2 SVGAGI (reference sequence). V gave up 6 bases and J gave up 0 bases, with 9 bases separating them. The CDR3 is 14 residues long. The CDR3 spells CASRGGSSYNEQFF. The CDR3 DNA is TGTGCCAGCAGGGGGGGTAGCTCCTACAATGAGCAGTTCTTC.

The chain joins TRBV9 to TRBJ2-7; possible D gene TRBD2, 5 bases. The CDR3 length is 14 residues. Germline V gives CDR1 SGDLS, CDR2 YYNGEE. V was pared by 0 bases and J by 6 bases, with 13 bases between. This chain's CDR3 is CASSVASRGGEQYF. In DNA form, the CDR3 reads TGTGCCAGCAGCGTAGCTTCCCGGGGTGGCGAGCAGTACTTC.

This chain joins TRBV29-1 and TRBJ2-1; no definite D call. Trimming shortened V by 3 bases and J by 8 bases, and 11 bases separated the two germline ends. The CDR3 has 12 residues. CDR1 and CDR2 (germline): SQVTM, ANQGSEA. CDR3 sequence: CSVETDNYEQFF. DNA for the CDR3: TGCAGCGTTGAGACCGACAATTATGAGCAGTTCTTC.

The chain links TRBV5-8 to TRBJ1-5, with 10 bases aligning to TRBD1. V lost 3 bases and J lost 7; bases outside the gene matches: 7. The germline CDR1 and CDR2 sequences are SGHTS and YDEGEE. The CDR3 length is 15 residues. The CDR3 spells CASSWGQGPLQPQHF. Here the CDR3 DNA reads TGTGCCAGCAGCTGGGGACAGGGGCCCCTCCAGCCCCAGCATTTT.

This clone was counted a few times. J is TRBJ2-7 and V is TRBV7-9; D is unclear. CDR1 SEHNR and CDR2 FQNEAQ come from the germline V gene (reference sequence). Between the trimmed V and J ends, which lost 5 bases and 1 base, there was a span of 18 bases. The CDR3 extends over 16 amino acids. The CDR3: CASSPRQGPQSYEQYF. CDR3 DNA: TGTGCCAGCAGCCCAAGACAAGGCCCCCAATCCTACGAGCAGTACTTC.

This clone was seen more than once but under ten times. The rearrangement joins TRBV11-3 to TRBJ2-2, with 8 bases lining up with TRBD2. The J segment lost 2 bases and the V segment lost 5 bases, leaving 4 bases of the junction unmatched. The CDR3 contains 15 residues. CDR1 is SGHNT and CDR2 is YENEEA in the germline V gene. Here the CDR3 reads CASSLTSGNTGELFF. The CDR3 DNA reads TGTGCCAGCAGCCTAACTAGCGGTAACACCGGGGAGCTGTTTTTT.

The chain uses TRBV19 and TRBJ1-1; a possible D gene is TRBD1 (5 bases). Trimming stripped 5 bases from V and 1 base from J, with 14 bases between. CDR3 length: 15 amino acids. Germline V CDR1 and CDR2: LNHDA, SQIVND (reference sequence). Written as DNA, the CDR3 is TGTGCCAGTAGTGGGGTCAGGGTGTCGAACACTGAAGCTTTCTTT. Amino acid sequence: CASSGVRVSNTEAFF.

DNA for the CDR3: TGTGCCACCAGTGATTTAGGGGCAGGGGACGGTCTGGACTATGGCTACACCTTC. Its translation: CATSDLGAGDGLDYGYTF. The V and J genes are TRBV24-1 and TRBJ1-2; a weak D match, TRBD1 (6 bases). The V end lost 1 base, the J end lost 3 bases, and 20 bases lay between the germline ends. The CDR3 loop spans 18 amino acids. Germline V gene sequence: CDR1 KGHDR, CDR2 SFDVKD.

The chain combines TRBV5-1 with TRBJ2-5; 10 bases line up with TRBD2. Germline CDR1 SGHRS, CDR2 YFSETQ. The CDR3 extends over 15 amino acids. Germline trimming cut 5 bases from V and 4 bases from J; bases unmatched to any gene: 8. The CDR3 region has the DNA TGCGCCAGCAGACCTAGCGGGAGAGGCGGAGAGACCCAGTACTTC. Amino acid sequence: CASRPSGRGGETQYF.

Regarding this clone: Distinct nucleotide sequences in the sample also encode this CDR3. This chain links TRBV7-2 with TRBJ2-1; perhaps TRBD2 as D (6 bases). The germline gives CDR1 SGHTA, CDR2 FQGNSA. Trimming took off 0 bases at V and 4 bases at J, with 7 bases between the two ends. The CDR3 sequence is 14 residues long. The CDR3 DNA sequence: TGTGCCAGCAGCTTAGCGGGGGGTTACAATGAGCAGTTCTTC. Its protein is CASSLAGGYNEQFF.